This paragraph covers one T cell receptor beta chain sequence. The data were taken from a study of blood T cell repertoires in COVID-19. Study information: The United States, Italy and Spain provided the acute and convalescent COVID-19 samples. PBMCs, B-cell-depleted T cells, or T cells were the source of the cDNA or gDNA that made up the material.

The V gene lost 1 base and the J gene lost 1 base, with 14 bases spanning the gap. Per the germline V gene, CDR1 is LGHDT and CDR2 is YNNKEL (reference sequence). The CDR3 spans 16 residues. The authors' processing: From reference gene primer amplification, estimates of nucleated cell counts were derived. Measured with immunoSEQ multiplex PCR; TCRdb has only the in-frame clones, and not every one. V and J calls and clone size are copied from that table; D and trimming were computed from the DNA. The table lists 60,000 to 75,000 clones, around four fifths of them singletons. This chain uses TRBV3-1 (or the pseudogene TRBV3-2) with TRBJ2-7; perhaps TRBD1 as D (5 bases). Specimen: peripheral blood. The receptor was derived from a woman in her 50s with active or convalescent COVID-19. The CDR3 DNA reads as TGTGCCAGCAGCCAAGTAGGGGCAGTGATTTCCTACGAGCAGTACTTC. Encoded protein: CASSQVGAVISYEQYF.